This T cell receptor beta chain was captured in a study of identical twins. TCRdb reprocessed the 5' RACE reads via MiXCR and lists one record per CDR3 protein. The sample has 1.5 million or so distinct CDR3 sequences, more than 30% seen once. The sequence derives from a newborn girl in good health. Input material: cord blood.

The CDR3 DNA follows: TGTGCCACCAGCACGCGACGGCTATATGGCTACACCTTC. It translates to CATSTRRLYGYTF. This chain connects TRBV15 to TRBJ1-2; no definite D call. Trimming shortened V by 4 bases and J by 5 bases, and 11 bases separated the two germline ends. Germline V gives CDR1 LNHNV, CDR2 YYDKDF (reference sequence). This CDR3 contains 13 residues.